A single sample gave rise to the 25 T cell receptor beta chains below, sequenced in a study of T cell clones after liver transplantation. Libraries were prepared by immunoSEQ multiplex PCR; TCRdb keeps only in-frame clonotypes and omits some of them. The sample records about 68,000 clones, almost 95% being singletons. The input for sequencing was CD4+ T cells from blood, taken 25 months after liver transplant. These receptors were obtained from a human patient who received a liver transplant. Some T cells may be transferred from the graft donor.

V gene TRBV5-1 combines with J gene TRBJ1-2; no clear D gene. Trimming removed 1 base from V and 2 bases from J, with 3 bases in between. There are 12 residues in the CDR3. Germline CDR1 SGHRS, CDR2 YFSETQ. The CDR3 region is CASSLMNYGYTF. Here the CDR3 DNA reads TGCGCCAGCAGCTTGATGAACTATGGCTACACCTTC.

The gene calls are TRBV27 and TRBJ1-2, with TRBD1 matching over 10 bases. Germline V CDR1 and CDR2: MNHEY, SMNVEV (reference sequence). The CDR3 has 15 residues. The V segment lost 8 bases and the J segment 2 bases; nucleotides outside the gene matches: 8. The CDR3 DNA follows: TGTGCCAGCGGGGAACCGGGACAGGGGAACTATGGCTACACCTTC. Its translation: CASGEPGQGNYGYTF.

The rearrangement joins TRBV9 to TRBJ2-7; a weak D match, TRBD1 (6 bases). CDR3 length equals 15 residues. Germline-derived CDR1 and CDR2 are SGDLS and YYNGEE. V was shortened by 4 bases and J by 1 base, with 15 bases between the two germline ends. The CDR3 DNA follows: TGTGCCAGCAGCCCCCGGGACACCAATTCCTACGAGCAGTACTTC. Encoded protein: CASSPRDTNSYEQYF.

The rearrangement links TRBV29-1 to TRBJ1-4; possibly TRBD1 for D (6 bases). V shed 7 bases and J shed 3 bases, with 9 bases lying between them. The germline V gene encodes CDR1 SQVTM and CDR2 ANQGSEA. There are 12 residues in the CDR3. The CDR3 sequence is CSGAGANEKLFF. DNA of the CDR3: TGCAGCGGGGCAGGGGCTAATGAAAAACTGTTTTTT. Full variable domain (remainder filled in from reference TRBV29-1 and TRBJ1-4): SAVISQKPSRDICQRGTSLTIQCQVDSQVTMMFWYRQQPGQSLTLIATANQGSEATYESGFVIDKFPISRPNLTFSTLTVSNMSPEDSSIYLCSGAGANEKLFFGSGTQLSVL.

J is TRBJ2-1 and V is TRBV5-1, with 11 bases that match TRBD2. This CDR3 has 17 amino acids. The V gene end was trimmed by 3 bases and the J gene end by 4 bases; junction bases not matched to a gene: 9. The germline V gene has CDR1 SGHRS and CDR2 YFSETQ. The CDR3 coding sequence is TGCGCCAGCAGCTCGAACCCGGGACTAGCGGATTACAATGAGCAGTTCTTC. This codes for CASSSNPGLADYNEQFF.

The chain is built from TRBV18 and TRBJ2-7, with D unresolved. In germline, CDR1 is KGHSH, CDR2 LQKENI. V lost 5 bases to trimming and J lost 2 bases, with 10 bases between them. The CDR3 has 13 residues. The CDR3 here is CASSYTPAYEQYF. Written as DNA, the CDR3 is TGTGCCAGCTCATATACGCCAGCCTACGAGCAGTACTTC.

This chain joins TRBV18 and TRBJ1-1; no clear D gene. The germline V gene encodes CDR1 KGHSH and CDR2 LQKENI. The ends were cut back, 1 base at V and 5 bases at J, with 8 bases in the middle. The CDR3 covers 13 residues. The CDR3 DNA reads as TGTGCCAGCTCACCACTTCGGGGAACTGAAGCTTTCTTT. Encoded protein: CASSPLRGTEAFF.

This chain uses TRBV29-1 with TRBJ2-7; D is uncertain. CDR1 and CDR2 from the germline V gene are SQVTM and ANQGSEA. V was trimmed by 3 bases and J by 7 bases, leaving 16 bases between them. CDR3 length equals 13 residues. The CDR3, as DNA: TGCAGCGTTGATTCGCCGCCGGCCCGGGAGCAGTACTTC. It specifies CSVDSPPAREQYF.

CDR3 DNA sequence: TGTGCCAGCAGCCAACGGCCGGGACTAGACACAGATACGCAGTATTTT. This gives the protein CASSQRPGLDTDTQYF. V gene TRBV4-2 combines with J gene TRBJ2-3, with 8 bases identical to TRBD2. This CDR3 region has 16 residues. CDR1 LGHNA and CDR2 YNFKEQ come from the germline V gene. V shed 2 bases and J 2 bases; nucleotides not matched to a gene: 6.

This chain links TRBV29-1 with TRBJ1-4; D is uncertain. Germline V gene data show CDR1 as SQVTM and CDR2 as ANQGSEA. Between the trimmed V and J ends, which lost 4 bases and 5 bases, there was a span of 5 bases. This CDR3 spans 11 amino acids. CDR3 nucleotide sequence: TGCAGCGTTGGCTTCAATGAAAAACTGTTTTTT. Encoded protein: CSVGFNEKLFF.

V and J are TRBV19 and TRBJ2-5, with unresolved D. V was pared by 3 bases and J by 5 bases, with 10 bases between. From germline, CDR1 is LNHDA and CDR2 SQIVND (reference sequence). This CDR3 comprises 13 residues. CDR3: CASSIIPRETQYF. The CDR3 nucleotides are TGTGCCAGTAGTATTATCCCACGTGAGACCCAGTACTTC.

As for this clone: One junction end disagrees with the germline gene, perhaps due to a read error. The gene calls are TRBV7-7 and TRBJ2-5, with D perhaps matching TRBD1 or TRBD2 (7 bases each). Germline-derived CDR1 and CDR2 are SSHAT and FNYEAQ (reference sequence). The CDR3 loop spans 15 amino acids. In DNA, the CDR3 is TGTGCTAGCAGCTTAGGGAGGGGGCCACAAGAGACCCAGTACTTC. Amino acids: CASSLGRGPQETQYF.

The V call is TRBV19, the J call TRBJ1-2; 8 bases map to TRBD1. The CDR3 covers 14 residues. J was trimmed by 8 bases and V by 5 bases; bases with no gene match: 10. Germline CDR1 reads LNHDA; CDR2 reads SQIVND (reference sequence). The CDR3 loop is CASSGGTGLGGYTF. CDR3 nucleotides: TGTGCCAGTAGTGGGGGGACAGGACTCGGAGGCTACACCTTC.

The chain is built from TRBV2 and TRBJ2-7; D uncertain. This CDR3 has 13 amino acids. V lost 1 base and J lost 6, with 10 bases in between. The germline CDR1 and CDR2 sequences are SNHLY and FYNNEI. The chain's CDR3 is CASSEGVDREQYF. The CDR3 bases are TGTGCCAGCAGTGAAGGTGTGGACCGCGAGCAGTACTTC.

This clone has a single count. CDR3 sequence: CASSLVSAGLTDTQYF. For the CDR3, the DNA is TGTGCCAGCAGCTTAGTCTCGGCGGGACTCACAGATACGCAGTATTTT. This chain connects TRBV7-8 to TRBJ2-3; the D gene is possibly TRBD2 (6 bases). V lost 1 base and J 2 bases, leaving 13 bases between the germline ends. The CDR3 spans 16 residues. Germline-derived CDR1 and CDR2 are SGHVS and FQNEAQ.

V and J are TRBV7-2 and TRBJ1-5; 7 positions match TRBD1. Germline CDR1 and CDR2: SGHTA and FQGNSA. This CDR3 region has 14 residues. V gave up 3 bases and J gave up 5 bases; unmatched junction bases: 4. The CDR3 DNA sequence: TGTGCCAGCAGCTTTACAGGGGAATATCAGCCCCAGCATTTT. Residues: CASSFTGEYQPQHF.

Here the CDR3 reads CASSLTGEGVGTGELFF. CDR3 bases: TGTGCCAGCAGCTTGACCGGGGAGGGGGTTGGCACCGGGGAGCTGTTTTTT. This chain connects TRBV5-6 to TRBJ2-2; TRBD2 might be the D (7 bases). Trimming shortened V by 1 base and J by 4 bases, and 17 bases separated the two germline ends. From germline, CDR1 is SGHDT and CDR2 YYEEEE. This CDR3 has 17 residues.

J is TRBJ2-7 and V is TRBV15; no clear D. The V and J ends lost 0 bases and 1 base respectively, with 1 base between them. This CDR3 is built from 12 residues. Germline lookup yields CDR1 LNHNV and CDR2 YYDKDF (reference sequence). The DNA of the CDR3 is TGTGCCACCAGCAGAGATTCCTACGAGCAGTACTTC. As protein: CATSRDSYEQYF.

This rearrangement joins TRBV7-2 to TRBJ2-7, with D perhaps TRBD1 or TRBD2 (5 bases each). Germline CDR1 and CDR2: SGHTA and FQGNSA. The CDR3 is 15 amino acids. The germline V and J ends were trimmed by 8 bases and 0 bases, with 17 bases remaining between them. The CDR3 region is CASGTRAESSYEQYF. Written as DNA, the CDR3 is TGTGCCAGCGGGACCAGGGCAGAAAGCTCCTACGAGCAGTACTTC.

The rearrangement joins TRBV5-1 to TRBJ2-3, with a weak D call TRBD2 (5 bases). The ends were cut back, 0 bases at V and 9 bases at J, with 11 bases in the middle. The CDR3 is made up of 13 amino acids. Germline V gene lookup returns CDR1 SGHRS and CDR2 YFSETQ. CDR3 residues: CASSLEDWQTQYF. CDR3 DNA: TGCGCCAGCAGCTTGGAGGACTGGCAAACGCAGTATTTT. The complete variable domain, with remaining parts taken from reference TRBV5-1 and TRBJ2-3, reads KAGVTQTPRYLIKTRGQQVTLSCSPISGHRSVSWYQQTPGQGLQFLFEYFSETQRNKGNFPGRFSGRQFSNSRSEMNVSTLELGDSALYLCASSLEDWQTQYFGPGTRLTVL.

V and J are TRBV9 and TRBJ2-5, with 9 bases fitting TRBD1. V shed 0 bases, J shed 3 bases, and the junction held 6 bases outside the gene matches. Germline assignment: CDR1 SGDLS and CDR2 YYNGEE. The CDR3 has 16 amino acids. The CDR3 reads CASSVGPTGGEETQYF. The CDR3 region has the DNA TGTGCCAGCAGCGTAGGACCGACAGGGGGAGAAGAGACCCAGTACTTC.

This rearrangement joins TRBV19 to TRBJ1-1, with a weak D call TRBD1 (5 bases). The CDR3 contains 16 residues. The germline V and J ends were trimmed by 7 bases and 2 bases, with 20 bases remaining between them. The germline gives CDR1 LNHDA, CDR2 SQIVND (reference sequence). The CDR3 spells CASIGWARAANTEAFF. The CDR3 DNA follows: TGTGCCAGTATAGGATGGGCCAGGGCCGCAAACACTGAAGCTTTCTTT.

This rearrangement joins TRBV27 to TRBJ2-5, with a weak D call TRBD2 (5 bases). Trimming took 10 bases from V and 2 from J, leaving 20 bases between them. CDR3 length equals 15 residues. Germline lookup yields CDR1 MNHEY and CDR2 SMNVEV (reference sequence). CDR3 sequence reads: CATKNGGALQETQYF. Here the CDR3 DNA reads TGTGCCACTAAAAATGGAGGAGCCTTACAAGAGACCCAGTACTTC.

The V gene is TRBV6-5, the J gene TRBJ1-5; 7 bases fit TRBD1. Germline V gene lookup returns CDR1 MNHEY and CDR2 SVGAGI. The V segment lost 5 bases and the J segment 1 base; nucleotides outside the gene matches: 5. There are 15 residues in the CDR3. DNA of the CDR3: TGTGCCAGCAGTCTACAGGGGATCAGCAATCAGCCCCAGCATTTT. Residues: CASSLQGISNQPQHF.

The chain couples TRBV4-3 to TRBJ1-1; no clear D gene. V lost 2 bases and J lost 0, with 4 bases in between. Per the germline V gene, CDR1 is LGHNA and CDR2 is YSLEER. This CDR3 has 13 residues. The CDR3 nucleotides are TGCGCCAGCAGCCAACACATGAACACTGAAGCTTTCTTT. Its protein product is CASSQHMNTEAFF.